These 31 T cell receptor beta chains originate from one sample sequenced in a study of T cell clonotyping in hematopoietic cell transplantation. This table comes from immunoSEQ multiplex PCR, and its TCRdb copy is limited to in-frame clones, with some not included. The repertoire holds roughly 4,800 clones, with 15% to 20% as singletons. The specimen comprised PBMCs, sampled 180 days after allogeneic stem cell transplant. Receptor source: a male patient younger than 35 who had an allogeneic stem cell transplant, so the T cells may come from the graft donor. Some clones in this sample may be carry-over from other donors' samples.

This clone was found a few times. At one of its ends the junction is not consistent with the germline gene, which may arise from a read error. V usage is TRBV2 and J usage is TRBJ2-7, with D unresolved. The CDR3 has 12 amino acids. Germline CDR1 SNHLY, CDR2 FYNNEI. The CDR3 region has the DNA TGTGCCAGCAGTGACAGCTTCTACGCGCAGTACTTC. Protein product: CASSDSFYAQYF.

This clone was seen once. The chain has TRBV25-1 and TRBJ2-7; unclear D gene. V shed 6 bases and J shed 1 base, with 7 bases lying between them. In germline, CDR1 is MGHDK, CDR2 SYGVNS. The CDR3 runs to 12 residues. CDR3 loop: CASSTVSYEQYF. The CDR3 region has the DNA TGTGCCAGCAGCACGGTGTCCTACGAGCAGTACTTC.

The chain uses TRBV30 and TRBJ2-7; possible D gene TRBD2, 5 bases. CDR1 GTSNPN and CDR2 SVGIG come from the germline V gene (reference sequence). This CDR3 contains 12 residues. Trimming took off 5 bases at V and 2 bases at J, with 10 bases between the two ends. Here the CDR3 DNA reads TGTGCCTGGGGTGGGGAGACCTACGAGCAGTACTTC. This gives the protein CAWGGETYEQYF.

The V gene is TRBV30, the J gene TRBJ2-3, with D unresolved. CDR3 length: 11 amino acids. V shed 2 bases and J shed 3 bases, with 3 bases lying between them. Germline V gene sequence: CDR1 GTSNPN, CDR2 SVGIG (reference sequence). The CDR3 coding sequence is TGTGCCTGGAGTTATACAGATACGCAGTATTTT. It yields the protein CAWSYTDTQYF.

The chain links TRBV5-8 to TRBJ2-5; D is undetermined. The V end lost 0 bases, the J end lost 13 bases, and 7 bases lay between the germline ends. The CDR3 loop spans 10 amino acids. The V gene's germline CDR1 is SGHTS and CDR2 YDEGEE. The CDR3 sequence is CASSLGGAYF. The CDR3 nucleotides are TGTGCCAGCAGCTTGGGGGGTGCGTACTTC.

By share of the sample, this clone is medium-sized. Different DNA sequences within this sample yield the same CDR3. The chain is built from TRBV6-5 and TRBJ1-1, with a possible D match to TRBD1 (5 bases). The V end lost 2 bases, the J end lost 4 bases, and 5 bases lay between the germline ends. Looked up from germline, CDR1 is MNHEY and CDR2 is SVGAGI. The CDR3 has 12 amino acids. The CDR3, as DNA: TGTGCCAGCAGTTACGGGGGCACTGAAGCTTTCTTT. Translation: CASSYGGTEAFF.

The chain employs TRBV30 and TRBJ2-7; D unresolved. CDR3 length: 13 residues. V dropped 3 bases and J dropped 3 bases, with 12 bases sitting between them. From germline, CDR1 is GTSNPN and CDR2 SVGIG (reference sequence). This CDR3 reads CAWRIGRLYEQYF. In DNA, the CDR3 is TGTGCCTGGAGAATCGGCAGGCTCTACGAGCAGTACTTC.

This clone came up a few times. The genes are TRBV30 and TRBJ1-2; D remains unclear. Germline CDR1 reads GTSNPN; CDR2 reads SVGIG (reference sequence). With 7 bases removed from V and 8 bases from J, the gap between germline ends came to 17 bases. The CDR3 is 12 amino acids. The CDR3 DNA is TGTGCCTCAAGACTAAAGGCGTCGGGCTACACCTTC. Translation gives CASRLKASGYTF.

A few counts support this clone. The chain links TRBV29-1 to TRBJ2-5; TRBD2 is a possible D gene (6 bases). The J call is uncertain, as TRBJ2-7 better fits the DNA end. Germline V gene sequence: CDR1 SQVTM, CDR2 ANQGSEA. The CDR3 is made up of 15 amino acids. The chain's CDR3 is CSVERDLGRWYEQYF. CDR3 in DNA: TGCAGCGTTGAGCGGGACCTAGGGAGGTGGTACGAGCAGTACTTC.

This clone is judged large. The V call is TRBV2, the J call TRBJ1-2, with D possibly matching TRBD1 (5 bases). Germline V lookup: CDR1 SNHLY, CDR2 FYNNEI. This CDR3 is built from 14 residues. V lost 4 bases and J lost 9, with 18 bases in between. Here the CDR3 DNA reads TGTGCCAGCAGTGTAGGGGTAGACTACGATAGCTACACCTTC. Amino acids: CASSVGVDYDSYTF.

The rearrangement links TRBV5-6 to TRBJ1-3; D is uncertain. The V gene lost 5 bases and the J gene lost 7 bases, with 13 bases spanning the gap. The CDR3 covers 13 residues. The V gene's germline CDR1 is SGHDT and CDR2 YYEEEE. The DNA of the CDR3 is TGTGCCAGCAGTCAGGTCATTGTGAACACCATATATTTT. This gives the protein CASSQVIVNTIYF.

A few counts support this clone. The chain carries TRBV4-3 and TRBJ1-2; D is undetermined. The V end was cut by 6 bases, the J end by 5 bases, with 10 bases between. Germline CDR1 LGHNA, CDR2 YSLEER. The CDR3 loop spans 12 amino acids. The CDR3 DNA is TGCGCCAGCAGTTGGGGTGATTATGGCTACACCTTC. Residues: CASSWGDYGYTF.

The chain recombines TRBV5-6 with TRBJ1-2, with 9 bases aligning to TRBD1. J gave up 7 bases and V 4 bases, and 8 bases lay outside the gene matches. Germline V gene lookup returns CDR1 SGHDT and CDR2 YYEEEE. This CDR3 spans 14 amino acids. The CDR3 DNA follows: TGTGCCAGCAGCCGCGGGACAGGGTTAGGTGGCTACACCTTC. Its protein is CASSRGTGLGGYTF.

This clone was detected a few times. The chain carries TRBV7-6 and TRBJ1-4; tentatively, D is TRBD1 (5 bases). V lost 1 base, J lost 0 bases, and 12 bases lay in between. Germline CDR1 reads SGHVS; CDR2 reads FNYEAQ. CDR3 length: 17 amino acids. The CDR3 spells CASSLVNPGPTNEKLFF. CDR3 in DNA: TGTGCCAGCAGCTTAGTTAATCCGGGGCCAACTAATGAAAAACTGTTTTTT.

This clone rates as large. The rearrangement links TRBV5-6 to TRBJ2-7, with D unresolved. Germline-derived CDR1 and CDR2 are SGHDT and YYEEEE. The CDR3 loop spans 14 amino acids. The germline V and J ends were trimmed by 3 bases and 2 bases, with 12 bases remaining between them. The DNA of the CDR3 is TGTGCCAGCAGCTCGGACGGTTCCCCCTACGAGCAGTACTTC. Protein product: CASSSDGSPYEQYF.

This chain links TRBV30 with TRBJ1-5; no reliable D call. The germline V gene encodes CDR1 GTSNPN and CDR2 SVGIG (reference sequence). This CDR3 is 14 amino acids long. Deletions cut 0 bases from V and 5 bases from J, with 11 bases between. CDR3 protein: CAWSVRLGDQPQHF. CDR3 nucleotides: TGTGCCTGGAGTGTACGACTCGGGGATCAGCCCCAGCATTTT.

This clone was counted only a few times. The J gene is TRBJ2-7, the V gene TRBV25-1, with TRBD2 matching over 10 bases. The CDR3 sequence is 13 residues long. CDR1 is MGHDK, CDR2 SYGVNS, per germline. The V segment lost 7 bases and the J segment 3 bases; nucleotides outside the gene matches: 3. CDR3 DNA sequence: TGTGCCAGCACCCTAGCGGGAGACTACGAGCAGTACTTC. Protein: CASTLAGDYEQYF.

This chain uses TRBV30 with TRBJ2-5; D ambiguous. CDR1 and CDR2 (germline): GTSNPN, SVGIG (reference sequence). CDR3 length: 15 residues. The germline V and J ends were trimmed by 2 bases and 5 bases, with 18 bases remaining between them. CDR3 DNA: TGTGCCTGGAGTCTCCCGGCCTCCCTAGGGGAGACCCAGTACTTC. It translates to CAWSLPASLGETQYF.

The rearrangement joins TRBV5-6 to TRBJ2-7, with a weak D call TRBD2 (6 bases). The CDR3 spans 14 residues. V lost 1 base and J lost 5, with 13 bases in between. The V gene's germline CDR1 is SGHDT and CDR2 YYEEEE. CDR3 protein: CASSLWGEEDEQYF. CDR3 nucleotide sequence: TGTGCCAGCAGCTTGTGGGGGGAGGAAGACGAGCAGTACTTC. The full variable domain, completed using reference TRBV5-6 and TRBJ2-7, is DAGVTQSPTHLIKTRGQQVTLRCSPKSGHDTVSWYQQALGQGPQFIFQYYEEEERQRGNFPDRFSGHQFPNYSSELNVNALLLGDSALYLCASSLWGEEDEQYFGPGTRLTVT.

In this sample, this clone turned up a few times. This rearrangement joins TRBV30 to TRBJ2-7; no clear D. Trimming cost V 4 bases and J 2 bases, with 9 bases left between them. Germline-derived CDR1 and CDR2 are GTSNPN and SVGIG (reference sequence). The length of the CDR3 is 12 residues. The DNA of the CDR3 is TGTGCCTGGACAGGTCCGACCTACGAGCAGTACTTC. Protein product: CAWTGPTYEQYF.

The CDR3 sequence is CAWSGRNNEQFF. Here the CDR3 DNA reads TGTGCCTGGAGTGGTCGGAACAATGAGCAGTTCTTC. V gene TRBV30 combines with J gene TRBJ2-1; no reliable D call. There are 12 residues in the CDR3. CDR1 is GTSNPN, CDR2 SVGIG, per germline (reference sequence). V lost 1 base, J lost 5 bases, and 6 bases lay in between. The full variable domain, rest sourced from reference TRBV30 and TRBJ2-1, is SQTIHQWPATLVQPVGSPLSLECTVEGTSNPNLYWYRQAAGRGLQLLFYSVGIGQISSEVPQNLSASRPQDRQFILSSKKLLLSDSGFYLCAWSGRNNEQFFGPGTRLTVL.

V and J are TRBV30 and TRBJ1-5, with 10 bases that match TRBD1. The CDR3 loop spans 13 amino acids. After removal of 5 bases from V and 4 bases from J, the junction contained 2 bases not matched to a gene. Germline V gene lookup returns CDR1 GTSNPN and CDR2 SVGIG (reference sequence). In DNA, the CDR3 is TGTGCCTGGGGACAGGGGGTTAATCAGCCCCAGCATTTT. Encoded protein: CAWGQGVNQPQHF.

The chain uses TRBV30 and TRBJ1-2; no firm D call. Germline assignment: CDR1 GTSNPN and CDR2 SVGIG (reference sequence). CDR3 length equals 11 residues. With 2 bases removed from V and 8 bases from J, the gap between germline ends came to 9 bases. Here the CDR3 DNA reads TGTGCCTGGAGTTTGGGGTTCGGCTACACCTTC. Protein sequence: CAWSLGFGYTF.

CDR3 bases: TGTGCCAGCAGTTACTCGGGGCGGTATGGCTACACCTTC. Translated, it gives CASSYSGRYGYTF. The chain carries TRBV6-5 and TRBJ1-2, with TRBD1 as a possible D gene (5 bases). Between the trimmed V and J ends, which lost 0 bases and 5 bases, there was a span of 7 bases. The germline CDR1 and CDR2 sequences are MNHEY and SVGAGI. The CDR3 contains 13 residues.

The rearrangement uses TRBV2 and TRBJ1-5; D is undetermined. There are 12 residues in the CDR3. V lost 8 bases, J lost 4 bases, and 9 bases lay in between. Looked up from germline, CDR1 is SNHLY and CDR2 is FYNNEI. The CDR3 reads CASGLHNQPQHF. CDR3 coding DNA: TGTGCCAGCGGGCTGCATAATCAGCCCCAGCATTTT.

The chain uses TRBV30 and TRBJ1-6, with D possibly TRBD1 on 5 matching bases. This CDR3 comprises 13 residues. Germline assignment: CDR1 GTSNPN and CDR2 SVGIG (reference sequence). With 5 bases removed from V and 8 bases from J, the gap between germline ends came to 13 bases. DNA of the CDR3: TGTGCCTGGGGCTCTATACAGGATTCACCCCTCCACTTT. Translation gives CAWGSIQDSPLHF.

In its sample, this clone was seen a few times. The chain joins TRBV4-3 to TRBJ2-7; tentatively, D is TRBD2 (6 bases). The CDR3 length is 15 residues. CDR1 is LGHNA, CDR2 YSLEER, per germline. Trimming removed 1 base at V and 3 bases at J, with 13 bases between. In nucleotides, the CDR3 is TGCGCCAGCAGCCAAGGGACGCGAGCGGGCTACGAGCAGTACTTC. It yields the protein CASSQGTRAGYEQYF.

The rearrangement joins TRBV30 to TRBJ1-2; 8 positions agree with TRBD1. The CDR3 loop spans 13 amino acids. Germline V gene sequence: CDR1 GTSNPN, CDR2 SVGIG (reference sequence). V shed 8 bases and J 8 bases; nucleotides not matched to a gene: 13. The CDR3 loop is CAVSRDRPMGYTF. In nucleotides, the CDR3 is TGTGCCGTCAGTCGGGACAGGCCGATGGGCTACACCTTC.

V and J are TRBV29-1 and TRBJ1-1, with D possibly matching TRBD1 (5 bases). Trimming took off 5 bases at V and 0 bases at J, with 10 bases between the two ends. The CDR3 runs to 13 residues. The germline V gene has CDR1 SQVTM and CDR2 ANQGSEA. The CDR3 DNA is TGCAGCGTTACCGGGACGGTGAACACTGAAGCTTTCTTT. It specifies CSVTGTVNTEAFF. The full variable domain, completed using reference TRBV29-1 and TRBJ1-1, is SAVISQKPSRDICQRGTSLTIQCQVDSQVTMMFWYRQQPGQSLTLIATANQGSEATYESGFVIDKFPISRPNLTFSTLTVSNMSPEDSSIYLCSVTGTVNTEAFFGQGTRLTVV.

This clone was observed a handful of times. The chain uses TRBV15 and TRBJ2-7; D gene ambiguous. V lost 0 bases to trimming and J lost 2 bases, with 11 bases between them. The CDR3 sequence is 15 residues long. Germline assignment: CDR1 LNHNV and CDR2 YYDKDF (reference sequence). The CDR3 spells CATSREPTPTYEQYF. CDR3 nucleotide sequence: TGTGCCACCAGCAGAGAACCCACTCCGACCTACGAGCAGTACTTC.

This clone was seen a handful of times. The V call is TRBV2, the J call TRBJ2-7; D might be TRBD1 or TRBD2, each matching 6 bases. The V end was cut by 1 base, the J end by 3 bases, with 10 bases between. CDR3 size: 14 residues. The germline CDR1 and CDR2 sequences are SNHLY and FYNNEI. Written as DNA, the CDR3 is TGTGCCAGCAGTGAAGGTGGGGGGCTCTACGAGCAGTACTTC. Encoded protein: CASSEGGGLYEQYF.